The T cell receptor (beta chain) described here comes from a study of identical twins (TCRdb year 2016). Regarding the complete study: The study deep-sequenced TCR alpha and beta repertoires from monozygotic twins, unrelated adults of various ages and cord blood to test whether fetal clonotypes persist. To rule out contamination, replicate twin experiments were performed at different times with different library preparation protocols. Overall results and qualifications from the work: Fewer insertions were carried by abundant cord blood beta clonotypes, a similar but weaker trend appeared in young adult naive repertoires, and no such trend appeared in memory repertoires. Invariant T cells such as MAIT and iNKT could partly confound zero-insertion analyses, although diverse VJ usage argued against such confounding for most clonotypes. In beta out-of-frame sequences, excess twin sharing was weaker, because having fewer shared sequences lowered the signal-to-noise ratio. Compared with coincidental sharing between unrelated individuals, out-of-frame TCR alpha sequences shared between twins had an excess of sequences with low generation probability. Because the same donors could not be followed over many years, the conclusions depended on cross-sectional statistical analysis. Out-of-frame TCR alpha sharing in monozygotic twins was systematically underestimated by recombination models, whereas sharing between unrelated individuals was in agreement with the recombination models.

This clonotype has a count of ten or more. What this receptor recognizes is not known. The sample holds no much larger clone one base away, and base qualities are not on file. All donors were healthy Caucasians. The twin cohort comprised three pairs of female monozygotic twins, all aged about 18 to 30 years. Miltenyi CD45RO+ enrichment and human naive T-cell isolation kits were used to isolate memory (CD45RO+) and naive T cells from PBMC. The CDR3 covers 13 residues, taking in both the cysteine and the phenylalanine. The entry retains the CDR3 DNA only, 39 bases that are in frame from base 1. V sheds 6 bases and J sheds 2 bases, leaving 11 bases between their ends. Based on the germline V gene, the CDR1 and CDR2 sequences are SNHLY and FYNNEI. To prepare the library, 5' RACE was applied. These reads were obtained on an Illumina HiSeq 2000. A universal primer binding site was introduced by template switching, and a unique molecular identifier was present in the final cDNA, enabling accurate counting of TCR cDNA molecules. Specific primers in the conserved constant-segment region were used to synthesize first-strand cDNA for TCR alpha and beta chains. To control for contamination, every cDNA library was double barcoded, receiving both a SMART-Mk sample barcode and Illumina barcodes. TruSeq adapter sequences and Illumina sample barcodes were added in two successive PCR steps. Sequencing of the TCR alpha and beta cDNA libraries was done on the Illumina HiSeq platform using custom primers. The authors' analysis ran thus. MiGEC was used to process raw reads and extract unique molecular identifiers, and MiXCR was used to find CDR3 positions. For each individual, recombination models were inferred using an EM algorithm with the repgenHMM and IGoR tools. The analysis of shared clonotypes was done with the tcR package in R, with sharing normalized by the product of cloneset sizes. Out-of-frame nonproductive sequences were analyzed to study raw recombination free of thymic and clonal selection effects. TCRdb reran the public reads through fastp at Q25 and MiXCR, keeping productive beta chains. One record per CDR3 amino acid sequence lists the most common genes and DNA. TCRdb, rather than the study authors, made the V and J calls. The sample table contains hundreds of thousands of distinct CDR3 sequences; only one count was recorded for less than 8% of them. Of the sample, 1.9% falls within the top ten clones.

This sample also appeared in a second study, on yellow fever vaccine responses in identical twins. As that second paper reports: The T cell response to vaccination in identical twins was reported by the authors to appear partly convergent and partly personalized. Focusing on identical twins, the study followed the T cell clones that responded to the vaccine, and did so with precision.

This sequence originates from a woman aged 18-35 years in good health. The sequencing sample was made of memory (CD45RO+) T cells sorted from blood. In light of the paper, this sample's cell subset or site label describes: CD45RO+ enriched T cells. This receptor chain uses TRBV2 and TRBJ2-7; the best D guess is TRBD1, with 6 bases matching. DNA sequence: TGTGCCAGCAGAAACCAGGGGACCTACGAGCAGTACTTC. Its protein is CASRNQGTYEQYF.